This TCR beta chain was retrieved from a study of control samples from healthy donors and cancer patients. Trimming removed 1 base from V and 5 bases from J, with 8 bases in between. The CDR3 runs to 14 residues. The germline V gene encodes CDR1 SGHDN and CDR2 FVKESK. This clone was recorded only once. Repertoires were generated with immunoSEQ multiplex PCR, while TCRdb's copy carries only in-frame clones and drops some. The repertoire has roughly 55,000 clones, roughly 90% of them found once; the top ten carry less than 2%. The sequence came from a man in his forties with colorectal cancer. The specimen sequenced was PBMCs. V and J are TRBV14 and TRBJ2-2; D could derive from TRBD1 or TRBD2 (5 bases each). As DNA, the CDR3 is TGTGCCAGCAGCCAAGTTGGGGGAACCGGGGAGCTGTTTTTT. Residues: CASSQVGGTGELFF. The variable domain in full, completed from reference TRBV14 and TRBJ2-2, reads EAGVTQFPSHSVIEKGQTVTLRCDPISGHDNLYWYRRVMGKEIKFLLHFVKESKQDESGMPNNRFLAERTGGTYSTLKVQPAELEDSGVYFCASSQVGGTGELFFGEGSRLTVL.